This TCR beta chain comes out of a study of T cell changes during pregnancy in multiple sclerosis. Method: immunoSEQ multiplex PCR; TCRdb's copy keeps in-frame clones and lacks some. The sample yields 85,000 to 100,000 clones, 80% to 95% seen once. The V gene's germline CDR1 is KGHSH and CDR2 LQKENI. The CDR3 spans 18 residues. V was pared by 2 bases and J by 6 bases, with 9 bases of the junction left unmatched. The origin of this receptor is a female donor with multiple sclerosis, enrolled in a pregnancy study. The sample was peripheral blood, taken in the first trimester of pregnancy. This sequence joins TRBV18 and TRBJ2-2, with 13 bases lining up with TRBD2. The CDR3 coding sequence is TGTGCCAGCTCACCAAGGACTAGCGGGAGCACTTTGTCCGGGGAGCTGTTTTTT. As protein: CASSPRTSGSTLSGELFF.